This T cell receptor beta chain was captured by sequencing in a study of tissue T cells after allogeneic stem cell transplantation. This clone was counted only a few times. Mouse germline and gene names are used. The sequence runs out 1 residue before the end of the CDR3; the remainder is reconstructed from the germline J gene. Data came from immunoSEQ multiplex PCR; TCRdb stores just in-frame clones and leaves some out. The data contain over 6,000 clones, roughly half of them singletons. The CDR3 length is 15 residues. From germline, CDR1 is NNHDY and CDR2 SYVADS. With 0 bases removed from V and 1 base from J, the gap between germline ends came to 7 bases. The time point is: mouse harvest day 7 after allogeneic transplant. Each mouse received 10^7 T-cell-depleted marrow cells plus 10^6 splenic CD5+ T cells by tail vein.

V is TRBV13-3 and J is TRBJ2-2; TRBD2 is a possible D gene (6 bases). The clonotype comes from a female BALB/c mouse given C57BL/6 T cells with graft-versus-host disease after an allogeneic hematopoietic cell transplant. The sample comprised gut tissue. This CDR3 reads CASSDALGNTGQLYF. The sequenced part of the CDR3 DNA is TGTGCCAGCAGTGATGCACTGGGAAACACCGGGCAGCTCTAC.